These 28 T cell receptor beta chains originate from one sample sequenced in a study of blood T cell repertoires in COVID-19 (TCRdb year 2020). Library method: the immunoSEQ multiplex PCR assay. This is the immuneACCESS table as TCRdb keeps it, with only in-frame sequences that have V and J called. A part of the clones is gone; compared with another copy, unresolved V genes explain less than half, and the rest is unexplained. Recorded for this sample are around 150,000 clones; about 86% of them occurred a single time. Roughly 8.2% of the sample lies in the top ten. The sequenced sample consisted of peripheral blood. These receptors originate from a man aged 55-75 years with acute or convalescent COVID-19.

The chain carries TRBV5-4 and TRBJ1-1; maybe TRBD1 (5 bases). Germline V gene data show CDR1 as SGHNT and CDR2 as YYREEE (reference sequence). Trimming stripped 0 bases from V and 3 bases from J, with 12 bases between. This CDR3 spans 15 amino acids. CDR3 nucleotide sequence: TGTGCCAGCAGCTTGGGGGGAGGGGACTACACTGAAGCTTTCTTT. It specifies CASSLGGGDYTEAFF.

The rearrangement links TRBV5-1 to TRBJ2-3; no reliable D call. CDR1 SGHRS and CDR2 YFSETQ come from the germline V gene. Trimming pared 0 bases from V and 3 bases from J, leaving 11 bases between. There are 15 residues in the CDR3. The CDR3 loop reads CASSLAAQWTDTQYF. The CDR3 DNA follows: TGCGCCAGCAGCTTGGCCGCACAGTGGACAGATACGCAGTATTTT.

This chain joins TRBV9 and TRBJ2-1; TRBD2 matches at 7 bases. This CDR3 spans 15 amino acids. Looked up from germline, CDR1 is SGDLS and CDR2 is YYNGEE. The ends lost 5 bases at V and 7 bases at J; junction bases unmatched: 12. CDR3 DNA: TGTGCCAGCAGTCGTAGGGCGGCGGGAGAGAATGAGCAGTTCTTC. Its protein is CASSRRAAGENEQFF.

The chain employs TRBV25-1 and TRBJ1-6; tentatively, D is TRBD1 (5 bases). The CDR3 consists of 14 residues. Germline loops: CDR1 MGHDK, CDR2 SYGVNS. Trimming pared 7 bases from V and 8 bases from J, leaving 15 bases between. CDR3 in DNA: TGTGCCAGCACCCAGGGCCTTCGGCATTCACCCCTCCACTTT. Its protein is CASTQGLRHSPLHF.

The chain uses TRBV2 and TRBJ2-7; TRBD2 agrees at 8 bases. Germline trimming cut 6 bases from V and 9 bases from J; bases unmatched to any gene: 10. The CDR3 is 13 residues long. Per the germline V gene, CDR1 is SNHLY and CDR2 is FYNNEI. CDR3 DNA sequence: TGTGCCAGCAGCCGGGGACTAGGGAGTGCGCAGTACTTC. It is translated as CASSRGLGSAQYF. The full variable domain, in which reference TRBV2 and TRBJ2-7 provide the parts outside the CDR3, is EPEVTQTPSHQVTQMGQEVILRCVPISNHLYFYWYRQILGQKVEFLVSFYNNEISEKSEIFDDQFSVERPDGSNFTLKIRSTKLEDSAMYFCASSRGLGSAQYFGPGTRLTVT.

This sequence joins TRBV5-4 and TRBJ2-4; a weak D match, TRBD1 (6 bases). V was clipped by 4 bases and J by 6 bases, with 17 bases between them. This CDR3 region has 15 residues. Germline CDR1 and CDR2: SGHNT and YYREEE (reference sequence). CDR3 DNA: TGTGCCAGCAGCCGATCTGGGACAACCCGAAACATTCAGTACTTC. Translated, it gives CASSRSGTTRNIQYF.

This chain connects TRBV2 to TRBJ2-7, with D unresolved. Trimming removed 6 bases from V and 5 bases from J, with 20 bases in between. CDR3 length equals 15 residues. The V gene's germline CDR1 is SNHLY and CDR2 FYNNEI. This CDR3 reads CASRFHLSLVNEQYF. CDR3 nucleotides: TGTGCCAGCAGATTCCACTTATCTTTAGTAAACGAGCAGTACTTC. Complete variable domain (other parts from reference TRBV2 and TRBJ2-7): EPEVTQTPSHQVTQMGQEVILRCVPISNHLYFYWYRQILGQKVEFLVSFYNNEISEKSEIFDDQFSVERPDGSNFTLKIRSTKLEDSAMYFCASRFHLSLVNEQYFGPGTRLTVT.

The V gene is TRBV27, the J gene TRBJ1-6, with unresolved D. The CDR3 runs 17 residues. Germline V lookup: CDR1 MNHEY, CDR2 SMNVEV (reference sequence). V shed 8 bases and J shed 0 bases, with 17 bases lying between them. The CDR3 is CASRSGLLSSYNSPLHF. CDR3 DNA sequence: TGTGCCAGCCGCTCCGGACTCCTCAGCTCCTATAATTCACCCCTCCACTTT.

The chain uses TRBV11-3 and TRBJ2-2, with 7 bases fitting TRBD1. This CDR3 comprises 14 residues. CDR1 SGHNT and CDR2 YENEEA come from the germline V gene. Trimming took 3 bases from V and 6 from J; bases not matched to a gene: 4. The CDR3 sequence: CASSLTGTAGELFF. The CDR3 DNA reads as TGTGCCAGCAGCTTGACCGGGACAGCCGGGGAGCTGTTTTTT.

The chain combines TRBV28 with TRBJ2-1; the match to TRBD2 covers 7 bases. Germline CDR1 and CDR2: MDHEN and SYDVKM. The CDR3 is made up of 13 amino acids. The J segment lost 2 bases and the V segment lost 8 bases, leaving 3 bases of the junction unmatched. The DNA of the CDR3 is TGTGCCAGCGTGGCGGGAGCCTACAATGAGCAGTTCTTC. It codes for CASVAGAYNEQFF.

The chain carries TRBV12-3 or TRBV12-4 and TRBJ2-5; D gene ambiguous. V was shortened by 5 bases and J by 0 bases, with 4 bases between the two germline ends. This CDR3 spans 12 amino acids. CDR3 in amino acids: CASSHYQETQYF. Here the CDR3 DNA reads TGTGCCAGCAGTCACTACCAAGAGACCCAGTACTTC.

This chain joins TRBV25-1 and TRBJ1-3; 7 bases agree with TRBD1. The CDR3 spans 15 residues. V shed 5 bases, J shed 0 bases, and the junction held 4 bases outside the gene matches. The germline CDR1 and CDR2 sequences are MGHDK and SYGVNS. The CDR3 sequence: CASSSPGGSGNTIYF. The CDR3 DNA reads TGTGCCAGCAGTTCGCCAGGGGGCTCTGGAAACACCATATATTTT.

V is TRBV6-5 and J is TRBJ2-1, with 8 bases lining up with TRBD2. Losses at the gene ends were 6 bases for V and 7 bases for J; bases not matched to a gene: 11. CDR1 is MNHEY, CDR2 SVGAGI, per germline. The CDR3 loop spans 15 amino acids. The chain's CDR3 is CASSRGAGRVNEQFF. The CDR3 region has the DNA TGTGCCAGCAGCCGAGGGGCCGGGAGGGTAAATGAGCAGTTCTTC.

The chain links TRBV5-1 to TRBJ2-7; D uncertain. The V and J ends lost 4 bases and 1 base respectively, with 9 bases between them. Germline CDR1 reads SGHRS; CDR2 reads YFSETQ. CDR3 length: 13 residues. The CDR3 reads CASSDTASYEQYF. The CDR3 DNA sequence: TGCGCCAGCAGCGACACGGCATCCTACGAGCAGTACTTC.

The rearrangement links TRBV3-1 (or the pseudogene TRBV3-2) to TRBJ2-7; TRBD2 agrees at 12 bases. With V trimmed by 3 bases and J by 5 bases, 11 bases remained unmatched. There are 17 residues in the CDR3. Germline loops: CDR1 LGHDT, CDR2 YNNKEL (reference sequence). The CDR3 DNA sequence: TGTGCCAGCAGCCAGGTTCTGACTAGCGGGAGTATCAACGAGCAGTACTTC. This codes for CASSQVLTSGSINEQYF.

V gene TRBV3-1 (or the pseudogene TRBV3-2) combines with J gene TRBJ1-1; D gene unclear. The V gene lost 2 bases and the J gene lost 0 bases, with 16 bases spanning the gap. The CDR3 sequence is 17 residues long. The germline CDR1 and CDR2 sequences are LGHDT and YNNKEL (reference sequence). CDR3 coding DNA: TGTGCCAGCAGCCAATACGGCTGGACCGGGGTGAACACTGAAGCTTTCTTT. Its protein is CASSQYGWTGVNTEAFF.

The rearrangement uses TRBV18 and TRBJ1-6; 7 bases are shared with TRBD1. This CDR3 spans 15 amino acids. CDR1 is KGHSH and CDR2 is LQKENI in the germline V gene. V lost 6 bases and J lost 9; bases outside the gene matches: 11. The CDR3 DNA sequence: TGTGCCAGCTCGCCAGACAGGGCGTTGAGTTCACCCCTCCACTTT. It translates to CASSPDRALSSPLHF.

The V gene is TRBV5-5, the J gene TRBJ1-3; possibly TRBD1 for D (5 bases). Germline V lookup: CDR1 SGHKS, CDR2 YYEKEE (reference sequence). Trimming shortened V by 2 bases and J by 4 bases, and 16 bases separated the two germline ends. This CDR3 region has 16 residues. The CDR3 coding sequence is TGTGCCAGCAGCTTCCAAACAGGCATCTCAGGAAACACCATATATTTT. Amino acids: CASSFQTGISGNTIYF.

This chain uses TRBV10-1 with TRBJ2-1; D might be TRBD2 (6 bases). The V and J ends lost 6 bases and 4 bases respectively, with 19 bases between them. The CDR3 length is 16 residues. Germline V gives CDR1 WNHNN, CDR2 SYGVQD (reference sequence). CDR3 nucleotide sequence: TGCGCCAGCAGGGGGGGAGGTGTTTCCTCTTACAATGAGCAGTTCTTC. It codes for CASRGGGVSSYNEQFF.

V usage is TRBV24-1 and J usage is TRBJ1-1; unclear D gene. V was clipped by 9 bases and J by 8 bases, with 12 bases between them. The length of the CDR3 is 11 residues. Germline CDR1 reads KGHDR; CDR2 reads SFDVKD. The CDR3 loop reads CATGHGPEAFF. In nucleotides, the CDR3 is TGTGCCACCGGGCATGGCCCAGAAGCTTTCTTT.

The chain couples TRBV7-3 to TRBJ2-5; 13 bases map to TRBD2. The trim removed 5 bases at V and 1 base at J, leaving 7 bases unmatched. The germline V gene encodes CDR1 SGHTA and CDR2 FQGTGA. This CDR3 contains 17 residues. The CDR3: CASSPRTSGGPQETQYF. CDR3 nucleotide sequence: TGTGCCAGCAGCCCCAGGACTAGCGGGGGCCCCCAAGAGACCCAGTACTTC.

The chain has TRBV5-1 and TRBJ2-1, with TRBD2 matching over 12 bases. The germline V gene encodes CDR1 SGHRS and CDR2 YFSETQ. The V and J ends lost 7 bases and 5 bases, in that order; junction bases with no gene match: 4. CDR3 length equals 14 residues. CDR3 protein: CASGRLAGDNEQFF. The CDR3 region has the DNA TGCGCCAGCGGGAGACTAGCGGGAGACAATGAGCAGTTCTTC.

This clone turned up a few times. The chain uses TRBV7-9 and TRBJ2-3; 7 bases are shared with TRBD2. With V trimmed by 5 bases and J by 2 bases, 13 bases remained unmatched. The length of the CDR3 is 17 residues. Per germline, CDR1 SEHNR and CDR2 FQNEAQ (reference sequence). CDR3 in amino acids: CASSPGAGRPVTDTQYF. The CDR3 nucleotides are TGTGCCAGCAGCCCTGGGGCCGGGAGGCCCGTCACAGATACGCAGTATTTT.

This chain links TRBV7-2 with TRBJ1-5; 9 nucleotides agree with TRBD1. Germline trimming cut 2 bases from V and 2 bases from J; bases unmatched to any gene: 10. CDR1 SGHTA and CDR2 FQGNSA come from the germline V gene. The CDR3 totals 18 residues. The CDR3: CASSLTGGLVLGNQPQHF. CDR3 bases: TGTGCCAGCAGCTTAACAGGGGGCCTTGTGTTGGGCAATCAGCCCCAGCATTTT. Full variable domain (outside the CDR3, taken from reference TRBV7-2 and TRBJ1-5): GAGVSQSPSNKVTEKGKDVELRCDPISGHTALYWYRQSLGQGLEFLIYFQGNSAPDKSGLPSDRFSAERTGGSVSTLTIQRTQQEDSAVYLCASSLTGGLVLGNQPQHFGDGTRLSIL.

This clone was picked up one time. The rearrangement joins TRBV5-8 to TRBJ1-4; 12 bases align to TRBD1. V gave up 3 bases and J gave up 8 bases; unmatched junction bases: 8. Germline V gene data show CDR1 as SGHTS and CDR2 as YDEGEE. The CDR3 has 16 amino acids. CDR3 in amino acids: CASSSGTGGVWEKLFF. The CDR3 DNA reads TGTGCCAGCAGCTCCGGGACAGGGGGCGTATGGGAAAAACTGTTTTTT.

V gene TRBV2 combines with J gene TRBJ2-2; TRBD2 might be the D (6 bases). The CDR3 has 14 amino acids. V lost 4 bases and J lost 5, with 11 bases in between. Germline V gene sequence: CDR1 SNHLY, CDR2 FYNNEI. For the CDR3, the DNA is TGTGCCAGCAGTGCCCTCCTAGCGACCGGGGAGCTGTTTTTT. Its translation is CASSALLATGELFF.

CDR3 nucleotide sequence: TGTGCCAGCAGTGAACCCAGGGATGGTGAAAAACTGTTTTTT. Translating gives CASSEPRDGEKLFF. The rearrangement links TRBV2 to TRBJ1-4; possibly TRBD1 for D (5 bases). The germline CDR1 and CDR2 sequences are SNHLY and FYNNEI. Deletions cut 2 bases from V and 7 bases from J, with 11 bases between. The CDR3 runs 14 residues. Complete variable domain (other parts from reference TRBV2 and TRBJ1-4): EPEVTQTPSHQVTQMGQEVILRCVPISNHLYFYWYRQILGQKVEFLVSFYNNEISEKSEIFDDQFSVERPDGSNFTLKIRSTKLEDSAMYFCASSEPRDGEKLFFGSGTQLSVL.

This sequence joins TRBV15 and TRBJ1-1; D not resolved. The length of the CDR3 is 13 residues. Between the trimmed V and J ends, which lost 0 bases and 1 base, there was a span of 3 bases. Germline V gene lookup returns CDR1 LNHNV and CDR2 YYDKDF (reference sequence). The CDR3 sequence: CATSRDSNTEAFF. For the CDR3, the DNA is TGTGCCACCAGCAGAGACTCGAACACTGAAGCTTTCTTT.